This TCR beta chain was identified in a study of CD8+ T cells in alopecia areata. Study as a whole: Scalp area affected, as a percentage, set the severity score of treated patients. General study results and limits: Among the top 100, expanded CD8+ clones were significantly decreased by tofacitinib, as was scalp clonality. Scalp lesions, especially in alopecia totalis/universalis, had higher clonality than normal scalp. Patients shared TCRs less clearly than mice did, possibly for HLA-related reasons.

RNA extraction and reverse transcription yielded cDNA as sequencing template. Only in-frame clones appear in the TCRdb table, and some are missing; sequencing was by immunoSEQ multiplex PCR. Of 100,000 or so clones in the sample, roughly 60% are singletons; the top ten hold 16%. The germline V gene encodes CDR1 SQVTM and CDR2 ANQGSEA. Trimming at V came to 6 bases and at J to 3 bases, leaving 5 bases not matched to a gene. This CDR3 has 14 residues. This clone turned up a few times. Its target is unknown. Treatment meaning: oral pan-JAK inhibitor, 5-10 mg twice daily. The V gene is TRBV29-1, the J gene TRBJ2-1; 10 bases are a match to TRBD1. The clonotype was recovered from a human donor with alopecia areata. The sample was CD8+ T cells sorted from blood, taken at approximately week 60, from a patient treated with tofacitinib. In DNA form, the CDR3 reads TGCAGCGTGGTGGGGGACAGGGGCTACAATGAGCAGTTCTTC. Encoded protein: CSVVGDRGYNEQFF.